These 28 T cell receptor beta chains came from one sample sequenced in a study of blood T cell repertoires in COVID-19. Clones were sequenced by immunoSEQ multiplex PCR, and TCRdb holds only the in-frame ones, with some missing. The sample includes 55,000 to 70,000 clones, around 86% of them seen just once. The sample comprised peripheral blood. The receptors were gathered from an elderly woman with acute or convalescent COVID-19.

The rearrangement uses TRBV5-1 and TRBJ1-1; D is perhaps TRBD1 (6 bases). The V end was cut by 1 base, the J end by 0 bases, with 10 bases between. The CDR3 is 15 amino acids. Per germline, CDR1 SGHRS and CDR2 YFSETQ. Here the CDR3 reads CASSLQGGLNTEAFF. In DNA form, the CDR3 reads TGCGCCAGCAGCTTGCAAGGGGGATTGAACACTGAAGCTTTCTTT.

The chain joins TRBV9 to TRBJ1-3; D possibly corresponds to TRBD1 (6 bases). Trimming shortened V by 0 bases and J by 0 bases, and 22 bases separated the two germline ends. The CDR3 sequence is 20 residues long. Germline V gene data show CDR1 as SGDLS and CDR2 as YYNGEE. The CDR3 loop reads CASSVEGRWAGEFSGNTIYF. CDR3 nucleotides: TGTGCCAGCAGCGTAGAGGGAAGGTGGGCAGGGGAGTTCTCTGGAAACACCATATATTTT.

The chain employs TRBV4-3 and TRBJ1-6, with 7 positions matching TRBD1. The length of the CDR3 is 14 residues. After removal of 6 bases from V and 7 bases from J, the junction contained 6 bases not matched to a gene. Germline loops: CDR1 LGHNA, CDR2 YSLEER. Here the CDR3 DNA reads TGCGCCAGCAGGCAGGGACAGATGAATTCACCCCTCCACTTT. Protein product: CASRQGQMNSPLHF.

V usage is TRBV19 and J usage is TRBJ1-3, with a weak D call TRBD1 (6 bases). Germline V CDR1 and CDR2: LNHDA, SQIVND (reference sequence). The CDR3 is made up of 15 amino acids. The V and J ends lost 6 bases and 4 bases respectively, with 16 bases between them. CDR3 in amino acids: CASRDSPHHGNTIYF. The CDR3 DNA sequence: TGTGCCAGTAGGGACAGTCCCCACCACGGAAACACCATATATTTT.

The V gene is TRBV29-1, the J gene TRBJ2-7; 11 bases fit TRBD2. Trimming removed 6 bases from V and 2 bases from J; junction bases left unmatched: 12. Germline lookup yields CDR1 SQVTM and CDR2 ANQGSEA. The CDR3 is 16 amino acids. The CDR3 spells CSVGRLAGPAPYEQYF. CDR3 DNA: TGCAGCGTGGGGAGACTAGCGGGACCCGCCCCCTACGAGCAGTACTTC.

In the case of this clone: At one end the junction does not follow the germline gene, possibly because of a read error. The rearrangement links TRBV19 to TRBJ1-5; D might be TRBD1 (6 bases). The germline V gene encodes CDR1 LNHDA and CDR2 SQIVND (reference sequence). The CDR3 extends over 13 amino acids. In nucleotides, the CDR3 is TGTGCCAGCAGTACAGGGTACAATCAGCCCCAGCATTTT. Encoded protein: CASSTGYNQPQHF.

The rearrangement joins TRBV28 to TRBJ2-7, with 8 nucleotides matching TRBD1. This CDR3 spans 16 amino acids. Per germline, CDR1 MDHEN and CDR2 SYDVKM. V lost 6 bases, J lost 2 bases, and 12 bases stayed unmatched. CDR3: CASRSKRQGSPYEQYF. In DNA, the CDR3 is TGTGCCAGCAGATCCAAGCGACAGGGGTCCCCCTACGAGCAGTACTTC.

V usage is TRBV6-5 and J usage is TRBJ2-1; TRBD2 matches 9 bases. Germline loops: CDR1 MNHEY, CDR2 SVGAGI. CDR3 size: 14 residues. The V segment lost 1 base and the J segment 10 bases; nucleotides outside the gene matches: 5. CDR3 protein: CASSYLAGAPEQFF. The CDR3 DNA follows: TGTGCCAGCAGTTACTTAGCGGGGGCCCCGGAGCAGTTCTTC.

This clone was detected once. The chain combines TRBV5-6 with TRBJ2-7; TRBD2 aligns across 14 bases. Trimming at V came to 4 bases and at J to 4 bases, leaving 7 bases not matched to a gene. The CDR3 is made up of 16 amino acids. The V gene's germline CDR1 is SGHDT and CDR2 YYEEEE. The CDR3: CASSPWTSGRSYEQYF. CDR3 coding DNA: TGTGCCAGCAGCCCGTGGACTAGCGGGAGGTCTTACGAGCAGTACTTC.

The gene calls are TRBV6-5 and TRBJ2-7, with D tentatively TRBD2 (5 bases). V was trimmed by 7 bases and J by 4 bases, leaving 14 bases between them. Germline CDR1 MNHEY, CDR2 SVGAGI. The CDR3 consists of 13 residues. As DNA, the CDR3 is TGTGCCAGCATGAGGGTAGGGATTTACGAGCAGTACTTC. Translated: CASMRVGIYEQYF.

This chain links TRBV19 with TRBJ2-3; D is ambiguous. The CDR3 is 12 amino acids. Germline V CDR1 and CDR2: LNHDA, SQIVND (reference sequence). The V end was cut by 0 bases, the J end by 6 bases, with 4 bases between. The CDR3 region is CASSIDHDTQYF. CDR3 nucleotides: TGTGCCAGTAGTATAGATCATGATACGCAGTATTTT.

The chain couples TRBV9 to TRBJ2-3, with TRBD2 matching over 8 bases. CDR1 is SGDLS, CDR2 YYNGEE, per germline. The CDR3 is 16 amino acids. V was pared by 3 bases and J by 5 bases, with 11 bases of the junction left unmatched. CDR3 sequence reads: CASSGEFSGKGDTQYF. The CDR3 region has the DNA TGTGCCAGCAGCGGAGAGTTTAGCGGGAAAGGAGATACGCAGTATTTT.

This chain connects TRBV7-6 to TRBJ1-1; the D gene is possibly TRBD1 (6 bases). This CDR3 comprises 16 residues. CDR1 SGHVS and CDR2 FNYEAQ come from the germline V gene. V lost 1 base to trimming and J lost 4 bases, with 16 bases between them. CDR3 sequence (DNA): TGTGCCAGCAGCTTAGAAACCTACAGGGTCCCCACTGAAGCTTTCTTT. Translation: CASSLETYRVPTEAFF.

The chain joins TRBV27 to TRBJ2-5, with a tentative D call TRBD2 (7 bases). The germline V and J ends were trimmed by 5 bases and 2 bases, with 18 bases remaining between them. CDR1 is MNHEY and CDR2 is SMNVEV in the germline V gene (reference sequence). This CDR3 contains 16 residues. CDR3 loop: CASSGGRGTRQETQYF. CDR3 in DNA: TGTGCCAGCAGTGGGGGGCGGGGGACGAGGCAAGAGACCCAGTACTTC.

V and J are TRBV19 and TRBJ2-1, with 11 bases lining up with TRBD1. J was trimmed by 8 bases and V by 4 bases; bases with no gene match: 1. The CDR3 has 13 amino acids. Germline V gene sequence: CDR1 LNHDA, CDR2 SQIVND (reference sequence). Here the CDR3 DNA reads TGTGCCAGTAGTAGGGACAGGGGGGATGAGCAGTTCTTC. Its protein product is CASSRDRGDEQFF. The full variable domain, with the rest looked up from reference TRBV19 and TRBJ2-1, is DGGITQSPKYLFRKEGQNVTLSCEQNLNHDAMYWYRQDPGQGLRLIYYSQIVNDFQKGDIAEGYSVSREKKESFPLTVTSAQKNPTAFYLCASSRDRGDEQFFGPGTRLTVL.

CDR3 residues: CASSHPNERGTDTQYF. CDR3 DNA sequence: TGTGCCAGCAGCCACCCCAACGAGCGGGGAACAGATACGCAGTATTTT. This chain uses TRBV4-2 with TRBJ2-3, with 7 positions matching TRBD2. The V segment lost 3 bases and the J segment 3 bases; nucleotides outside the gene matches: 9. This CDR3 comprises 16 residues. Germline V lookup: CDR1 LGHNA, CDR2 YNFKEQ.

J is TRBJ2-3 and V is TRBV2, with TRBD2 matching 9 bases. The CDR3 has 18 residues. Germline V CDR1 and CDR2: SNHLY, FYNNEI. With 5 bases clipped from V and 3 bases from J, the junction kept 15 bases outside the gene matches. This CDR3 reads CASSSHNIAGAVTDTQYF. CDR3 nucleotides: TGTGCCAGCAGTTCTCATAACATAGCGGGAGCGGTTACAGATACGCAGTATTTT.

The chain couples TRBV7-8 to TRBJ2-7; the match to TRBD1 covers 10 bases. Germline V gene lookup returns CDR1 SGHVS and CDR2 FQNEAQ. The CDR3 has 16 amino acids. Germline trimming cut 2 bases from V and 5 bases from J; bases unmatched to any gene: 9. CDR3 region: CASSLTLTGGANEQYF. CDR3 DNA sequence: TGTGCCAGCAGCTTAACTTTGACAGGGGGCGCGAACGAGCAGTACTTC.

This clone was detected only once. The genes are TRBV9 and TRBJ1-1, with D perhaps TRBD1 (5 bases). The CDR3 runs 15 residues. Deletions cut 2 bases from V and 3 bases from J, with 14 bases between. Per germline, CDR1 SGDLS and CDR2 YYNGEE. CDR3 amino acids: CASSVEGRLYTEAFF. The CDR3 DNA follows: TGTGCCAGCAGCGTCGAGGGGAGGTTGTACACTGAAGCTTTCTTT.

This chain connects TRBV30 to TRBJ1-2; 7 bases are a match to TRBD1. V shed 2 bases and J 8 bases; nucleotides not matched to a gene: 5. The germline CDR1 and CDR2 sequences are GTSNPN and SVGIG (reference sequence). This CDR3 is built from 12 residues. The CDR3 here is CAWSKGARGYTF. The CDR3 DNA follows: TGTGCCTGGAGTAAGGGGGCGAGGGGCTACACCTTC.

This clone was recorded only once. The chain carries TRBV18 and TRBJ2-7, with D possibly matching TRBD1 (5 bases). V lost 0 bases to trimming and J lost 2 bases, with 11 bases between them. Per the germline V gene, CDR1 is KGHSH and CDR2 is LQKENI. The CDR3 covers 15 residues. The CDR3 DNA sequence: TGTGCCAGCTCACCACCTTCCAGGGCGGCCTACGAGCAGTACTTC. Amino acid sequence: CASSPPSRAAYEQYF.

The chain employs TRBV11-2 and TRBJ2-2; 10 bases line up with TRBD2. Per germline, CDR1 SGHAT and CDR2 FQNNGV. V lost 5 bases to trimming and J lost 6 bases; unmatched junction nucleotides: 9. This CDR3 spans 16 amino acids. In nucleotides, the CDR3 is TGTGCCAGCAGCACCCGACTAGCGGGTTCCGCCGGGGAGCTGTTTTTT. It translates to CASSTRLAGSAGELFF. The full variable domain, completed using reference TRBV11-2 and TRBJ2-2, is EAGVAQSPRYKIIEKRQSVAFWCNPISGHATLYWYQQILGQGPKLLIQFQNNGVVDDSQLPKDRFSAERLKGVDSTLKIQPAKLEDSAVYLCASSTRLAGSAGELFFGEGSRLTVL.

This clone has just a few counts. The rearrangement uses TRBV29-1 and TRBJ1-3; TRBD1 aligns across 9 bases. Per the germline V gene, CDR1 is SQVTM and CDR2 is ANQGSEA. The CDR3 runs to 13 residues. Trimming took 7 bases from V and 2 from J; bases not matched to a gene: 3. The CDR3 spells CSGRTGAGNTIYF. In DNA form, the CDR3 reads TGCAGCGGGAGGACAGGGGCTGGAAACACCATATATTTT.

J is TRBJ2-7 and V is TRBV12-3 or TRBV12-4; D ambiguous. This CDR3 has 11 amino acids. V gave up 4 bases and J gave up 4 bases, with 5 bases separating them. CDR3 loop: CASSYTYEQYF. In DNA form, the CDR3 reads TGTGCCAGCAGTTACACGTACGAGCAGTACTTC.

The chain has TRBV9 and TRBJ2-1; no definite D call. CDR3 length: 13 amino acids. The V end was cut by 3 bases, the J end by 4 bases, with 8 bases between. Germline CDR1 reads SGDLS; CDR2 reads YYNGEE. In DNA form, the CDR3 reads TGTGCCAGCAGCGCCCCCCGTTACAATGAGCAGTTCTTC. Translating it yields CASSAPRYNEQFF.

J is TRBJ2-1 and V is TRBV7-9; 10 bases line up with TRBD2. V was pared by 1 base and J by 2 bases, with 2 bases of the junction left unmatched. The germline V gene has CDR1 SEHNR and CDR2 FQNEAQ (reference sequence). The CDR3 covers 16 residues. DNA of the CDR3: TGTGCCAGCAGCTTAGTCCTAGCGGGGGCCTACAATGAGCAGTTCTTC. It codes for CASSLVLAGAYNEQFF.

The CDR3 DNA reads TGCGCCAGCAGTCAAAGGGGAGCGGGAGGGAAGTACAATGAGCAGTTCTTC. Its protein product is CASSQRGAGGKYNEQFF. The chain has TRBV23-1 and TRBJ2-1, with 10 bases fitting TRBD2. TRBV23-1 is given ORF status, its function remaining uncertain. V was clipped by 2 bases and J by 4 bases; unmatched bases: 8. The CDR3 is 17 residues long.

This clone came up once. The chain uses TRBV6-2 or TRBV6-3 and TRBJ1-1; D possibly corresponds to TRBD1 (5 bases). Trimming cost V 2 bases and J 1 base, with 11 bases left between them. The CDR3 extends over 15 amino acids. Per the germline V gene, CDR1 is MNHEY and CDR2 is SVGEGT. Here the CDR3 reads CASSYGGAQNTEAFF. The CDR3 nucleotides read TGTGCCAGCAGTTACGGCGGGGCGCAGAACACTGAAGCTTTCTTT.